This entry lists 8 T cell receptor beta chains sequenced from one sample in a study of control samples from healthy donors and cancer patients (dated by TCRdb to 2020 to 2021). To prepare the library, the immunoSEQ multiplex PCR assay was applied. TCRdb stores this immuneACCESS table with in-frame sequences only. Part of the clones is absent; in the studies checked, under half of the shortfall reflects unresolved V genes, and no reason is known for the rest. Counted in this sample were over 200,000 clones; roughly four fifths of them appeared once. The ten largest clones take up about an eighth of the sample. Sequenced input: PBMCs. All receptors derive from a woman aged 55-69 years with lung cancer.

This clone was counted once. For the CDR3, the DNA is TGCGCCAGCAGCGTCCAGGGGTTGGACACTGAAGCTTTCTTT. Protein: CASSVQGLDTEAFF. The chain links TRBV5-1 to TRBJ1-1; D is possibly TRBD1 (6 bases). Looked up from germline, CDR1 is SGHRS and CDR2 is YFSETQ. The V gene lost 4 bases and the J gene lost 3 bases, with 13 bases spanning the gap. This CDR3 has 14 residues.

CDR3 coding DNA: TGTGCCAGCACCCCGGGCGGGGCACAGTCACCCCTCCACTTT. It specifies CASTPGGAQSPLHF. V is TRBV6-5 and J is TRBJ1-6; the D gene is possibly TRBD1 (5 bases). The CDR3 loop spans 14 amino acids. The V gene's germline CDR1 is MNHEY and CDR2 SVGAGI. The germline V and J ends were trimmed by 7 bases and 10 bases, with 17 bases remaining between them.

The chain's CDR3 is CASSSLPGGETEAFF. The CDR3 coding sequence is TGTGCCAGCAGCTCGTTACCGGGGGGAGAGACTGAAGCTTTCTTT. This chain connects TRBV7-9 to TRBJ1-1, with D possibly matching TRBD1 (5 bases). The CDR3 contains 15 residues. With 4 bases removed from V and 5 bases from J, the gap between germline ends came to 17 bases. Per the germline V gene, CDR1 is SEHNR and CDR2 is FQNEAQ (reference sequence).

This chain joins TRBV9 and TRBJ2-1; TRBD1 might be the D (6 bases). V was pared by 0 bases and J by 5 bases, with 15 bases between. This CDR3 region has 16 residues. CDR1 and CDR2 (germline): SGDLS, YYNGEE. CDR3 nucleotide sequence: TGTGCCAGCAGCGTAGATATGAGGACAGTAAACAATGAGCAGTTCTTC. Amino acids: CASSVDMRTVNNEQFF. Filled out from reference TRBV9 and TRBJ2-1, the complete variable domain reads DSGVTQTPKHLITATGQRVTLRCSPRSGDLSVYWYQQSLDQGLQFLIQYYNGEERAKGNILERFSAQQFPDLHSELNLSSLELGDSALYFCASSVDMRTVNNEQFFGPGTRLTVL.

V and J are TRBV10-3 and TRBJ2-7; 8 bases are a match to TRBD2. Germline V gives CDR1 ENHRY, CDR2 SYGVKD. The CDR3 is made up of 13 amino acids. V lost 2 bases, J lost 5 bases, and 2 bases stayed unmatched. Here the CDR3 DNA reads TGTGCCATCAGTGAGCAGCGGGGGAACGAGCAGTACTTC. This sequence encodes CAISEQRGNEQYF.

The chain employs TRBV5-1 and TRBJ1-3; no firm D call. The CDR3 loop spans 16 amino acids. Germline V gene lookup returns CDR1 SGHRS and CDR2 YFSETQ. The V end was cut by 1 base, the J end by 0 bases, with 11 bases between. The CDR3 region has the DNA TGCGCCAGCAGCTTGTCAGTGGGTTACTCTGGAAACACCATATATTTT. It yields the protein CASSLSVGYSGNTIYF.

As to this clone: Additional DNA sequences in this sample encode the identical CDR3. This chain links TRBV5-1 with TRBJ2-5, with TRBD1 matching over 7 bases. Germline-derived CDR1 and CDR2 are SGHRS and YFSETQ. The CDR3 is 14 amino acids. Trimming cost V 4 bases and J 3 bases; bases outside gene matches: 6. CDR3 nucleotides: TGCGCCAGCAGCCCCGGGACAGCCGAAGAGACCCAGTACTTC. This translates into CASSPGTAEETQYF. Full variable domain (outside the CDR3, taken from reference TRBV5-1 and TRBJ2-5): KAGVTQTPRYLIKTRGQQVTLSCSPISGHRSVSWYQQTPGQGLQFLFEYFSETQRNKGNFPGRFSGRQFSNSRSEMNVSTLELGDSALYLCASSPGTAEETQYFGPGTRLLVL.

A single count supports this clone. The chain recombines TRBV2 with TRBJ2-5, with D tentatively TRBD2 (6 bases). The V gene's germline CDR1 is SNHLY and CDR2 FYNNEI. With 1 base removed from V and 3 bases from J, the gap between germline ends came to 12 bases. CDR3 size: 15 residues. Written as DNA, the CDR3 is TGTGCCAGCAGTGAAGGAGGCCCGGGGGAAGAGACCCAGTACTTC. It specifies CASSEGGPGEETQYF. The full variable domain, in which reference TRBV2 and TRBJ2-5 provide the parts outside the CDR3, is EPEVTQTPSHQVTQMGQEVILRCVPISNHLYFYWYRQILGQKVEFLVSFYNNEISEKSEIFDDQFSVERPDGSNFTLKIRSTKLEDSAMYFCASSEGGPGEETQYFGPGTRLLVL.